These 9 T cell receptor beta chains originate from one sample sequenced in a study of T cell repertoires in cytomegalovirus infection. Antigen specificity for these receptors is unknown. Each CDR3 protein gets one entry after TCRdb re-called the reads with MiXCR. The sample has roughly 60,000 distinct CDR3 sequences; 33% are singletons. The specimen sequenced was PBMCs, sequenced either directly or after in vitro stimulation (not recorded which). These receptors originate from a human donor in good health (CMV status not recorded). Some clones in this sample may be carry-over from other donors' samples.

This sequence joins TRBV12-5 and TRBJ2-7; D gene uncertain. The V gene lost 1 base and the J gene lost 6 bases, with 10 bases spanning the gap. Per the germline V gene, CDR1 is LGHNT and CDR2 is FRNRAP. The CDR3 consists of 13 residues. CDR3: CASGLAGYSEQYF. The DNA for the CDR3 is TGTGCTAGTGGTTTGGCCGGCTACAGCGAGCAGTACTTC.

This clonotype is deemed medium-sized. V is TRBV27 and J is TRBJ2-1; 9 bases match TRBD2. Germline lookup yields CDR1 MNHEY and CDR2 SMNVEV (reference sequence). The CDR3 length is 16 residues. J was trimmed by 4 bases and V by 4 bases; bases with no gene match: 8. The CDR3 bases are TGTGCCAGCAGTTCGGGGCGTCTAGCGGGATACAATGAGCAGTTCTTC. Translation gives CASSSGRLAGYNEQFF.

The chain has TRBV5-1 and TRBJ2-5; TRBD1 matches 9 bases. Germline V gives CDR1 SGHRS, CDR2 YFSETQ. Trimming took 4 bases from V and 6 from J; bases not matched to a gene: 7. This CDR3 is 14 amino acids long. This CDR3 is CASSTGQGRKTQYF. Here the CDR3 DNA reads TGCGCCAGCAGCACGGGACAGGGTAGGAAGACCCAGTACTTC.

The sample holds a few counts of this clonotype. The chain employs TRBV6-5 and TRBJ1-1; possible D gene TRBD1, 5 bases. Trimming cost V 6 bases and J 0 bases, with 11 bases left between them. The CDR3 has 14 residues. Germline V gives CDR1 MNHEY, CDR2 SVGAGI. The CDR3 sequence is CASSRQTLNTEAFF. CDR3 sequence (DNA): TGTGCCAGCAGCCGACAGACCTTGAACACTGAAGCTTTCTTT.

CDR3 sequence: CASSAIAGAAYNEQFF. DNA for the CDR3: TGTGCCAGCAGCGCCATAGCGGGAGCCGCCTACAATGAGCAGTTCTTC. J is TRBJ2-1 and V is TRBV27; 9 nucleotides agree with TRBD2. Germline assignment: CDR1 MNHEY and CDR2 SMNVEV (reference sequence). This CDR3 is built from 16 residues. V shed 6 bases and J 2 bases; nucleotides not matched to a gene: 8.

This chain uses TRBV20-1 with TRBJ2-1; 13 bases align to TRBD2. The CDR3 has 17 amino acids. J gave up 8 bases and V 2 bases, and 12 bases lay outside the gene matches. CDR1 DFQATT and CDR2 SNEGSKA come from the germline V gene (reference sequence). CDR3 protein: CSARNTSGRALGYEQFF. In DNA form, the CDR3 reads TGCAGTGCTAGAAATACTAGCGGGAGGGCCCTAGGGTATGAGCAGTTCTTC.

V gene TRBV4-1 combines with J gene TRBJ1-3; 8 bases map to TRBD1. The germline V gene has CDR1 MGHRA and CDR2 YSYEKL. The CDR3 consists of 16 residues. Trimming at V came to 0 bases and at J to 2 bases, leaving 3 bases not matched to a gene. CDR3 in amino acids: CASSQDQGATGNTIYF. Here the CDR3 DNA reads TGCGCCAGCAGCCAAGATCAGGGGGCGACTGGAAACACCATATATTTT.

V gene TRBV11-2 combines with J gene TRBJ1-1; 12 nucleotides agree with TRBD1. Germline V lookup: CDR1 SGHAT, CDR2 FQNNGV. This CDR3 region has 16 residues. V was clipped by 6 bases and J by 6 bases; unmatched bases: 11. The CDR3: CASRPPGTGGDAEAFF. CDR3 DNA sequence: TGTGCCAGCAGGCCTCCCGGGACAGGGGGCGACGCTGAAGCTTTCTTT. Variable domain in full (rest from reference TRBV11-2 and TRBJ1-1): EAGVAQSPRYKIIEKRQSVAFWCNPISGHATLYWYQQILGQGPKLLIQFQNNGVVDDSQLPKDRFSAERLKGVDSTLKIQPAKLEDSAVYLCASRPPGTGGDAEAFFGQGTRLTVV.

This clonotype appeared a few times. CDR3 protein: CASSLSTGARNEQFF. The CDR3 coding sequence is TGTGCCAGCAGCTTAAGCACCGGGGCCCGCAATGAGCAGTTCTTC. This chain uses TRBV7-6 with TRBJ2-1; D assignment may be TRBD1 or TRBD2 (5 bases each). V was trimmed by 2 bases and J by 6 bases, leaving 14 bases between them. The CDR3 is made up of 15 amino acids. Germline lookup yields CDR1 SGHVS and CDR2 FNYEAQ.